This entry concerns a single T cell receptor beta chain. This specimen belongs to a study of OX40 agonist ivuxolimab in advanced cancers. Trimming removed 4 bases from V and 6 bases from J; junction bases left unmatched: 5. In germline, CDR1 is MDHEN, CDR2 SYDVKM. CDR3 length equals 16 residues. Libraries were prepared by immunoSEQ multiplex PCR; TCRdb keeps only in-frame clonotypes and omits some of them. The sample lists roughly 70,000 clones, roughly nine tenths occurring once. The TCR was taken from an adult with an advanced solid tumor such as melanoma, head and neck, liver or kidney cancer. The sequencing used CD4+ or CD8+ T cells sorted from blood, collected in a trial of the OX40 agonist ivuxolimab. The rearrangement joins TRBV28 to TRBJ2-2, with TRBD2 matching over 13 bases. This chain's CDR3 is CASSSELAGGPGELFF. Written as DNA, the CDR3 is TGTGCCAGCAGTTCGGAACTAGCGGGAGGGCCCGGGGAGCTGTTTTTT.